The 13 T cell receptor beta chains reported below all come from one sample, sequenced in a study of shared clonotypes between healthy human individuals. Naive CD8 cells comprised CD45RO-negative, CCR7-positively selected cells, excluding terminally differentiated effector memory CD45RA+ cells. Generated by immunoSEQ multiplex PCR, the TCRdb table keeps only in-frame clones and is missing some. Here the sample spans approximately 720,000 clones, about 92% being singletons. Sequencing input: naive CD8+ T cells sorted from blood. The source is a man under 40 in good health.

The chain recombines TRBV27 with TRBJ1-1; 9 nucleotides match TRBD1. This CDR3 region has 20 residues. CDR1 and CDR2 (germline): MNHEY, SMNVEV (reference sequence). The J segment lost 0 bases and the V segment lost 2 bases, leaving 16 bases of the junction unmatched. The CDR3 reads CASSLRWGDIGTGMNTEAFF. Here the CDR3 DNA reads TGTGCCAGCAGTTTAAGGTGGGGGGATATCGGGACAGGGATGAACACTGAAGCTTTCTTT.

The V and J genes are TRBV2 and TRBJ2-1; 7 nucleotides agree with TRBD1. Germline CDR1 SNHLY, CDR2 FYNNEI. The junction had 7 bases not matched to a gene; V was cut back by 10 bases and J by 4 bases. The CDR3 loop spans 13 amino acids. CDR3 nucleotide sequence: TGTGCCACCCGGGACAGCGGATACAATGAGCAGTTCTTC. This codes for CATRDSGYNEQFF.

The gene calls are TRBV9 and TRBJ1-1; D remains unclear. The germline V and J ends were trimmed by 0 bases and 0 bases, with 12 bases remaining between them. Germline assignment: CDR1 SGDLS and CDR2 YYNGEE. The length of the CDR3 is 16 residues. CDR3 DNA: TGTGCCAGCAGCGTAGAGTTGGGAGGGATGAACACTGAAGCTTTCTTT. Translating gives CASSVELGGMNTEAFF.

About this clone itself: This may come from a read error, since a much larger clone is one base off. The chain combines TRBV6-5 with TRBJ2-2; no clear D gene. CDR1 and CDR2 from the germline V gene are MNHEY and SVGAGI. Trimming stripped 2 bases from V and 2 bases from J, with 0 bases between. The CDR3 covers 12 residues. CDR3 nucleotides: TGTGCCAGCAGTTACAACACCGGGGAGCTGTTTTTT. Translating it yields CASSYNTGELFF.

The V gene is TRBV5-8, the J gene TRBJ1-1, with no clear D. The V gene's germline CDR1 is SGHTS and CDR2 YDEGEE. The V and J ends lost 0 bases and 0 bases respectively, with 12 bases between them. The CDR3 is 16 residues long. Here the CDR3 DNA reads TGTGCCAGCAGCTTGGCGCCCCCCCCCTTGAACACTGAAGCTTTCTTT. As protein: CASSLAPPPLNTEAFF. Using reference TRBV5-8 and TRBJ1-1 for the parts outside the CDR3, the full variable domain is EAGVTQSPTHLIKTRGQQATLRCSPISGHTSVYWYQQALGLGLQFLLWYDEGEERNRGNFPPRFSGRQFPNYSSELNVNALELEDSALYLCASSLAPPPLNTEAFFGQGTRLTVV.

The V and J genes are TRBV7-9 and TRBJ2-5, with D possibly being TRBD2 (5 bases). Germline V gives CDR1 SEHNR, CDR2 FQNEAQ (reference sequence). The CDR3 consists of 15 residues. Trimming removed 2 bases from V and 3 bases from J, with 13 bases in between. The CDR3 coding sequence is TGTGCCAGCAGCTTACCCGGGGATAACGAAGAGACCCAGTACTTC. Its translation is CASSLPGDNEETQYF.

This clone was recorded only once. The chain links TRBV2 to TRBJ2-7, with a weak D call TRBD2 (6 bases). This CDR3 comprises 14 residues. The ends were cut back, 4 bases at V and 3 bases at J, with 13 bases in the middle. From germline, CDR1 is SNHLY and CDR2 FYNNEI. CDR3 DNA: TGTGCCAGCAGTGGGGGGGAGAAAGTCTACGAGCAGTACTTC. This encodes CASSGGEKVYEQYF.

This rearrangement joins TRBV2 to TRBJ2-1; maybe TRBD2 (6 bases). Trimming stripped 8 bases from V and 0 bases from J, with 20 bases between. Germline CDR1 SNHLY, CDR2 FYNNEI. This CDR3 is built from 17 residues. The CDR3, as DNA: TGTGCCAGCGGTAACCATCTTAGCGGAGTCTCCTACAATGAGCAGTTCTTC. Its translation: CASGNHLSGVSYNEQFF. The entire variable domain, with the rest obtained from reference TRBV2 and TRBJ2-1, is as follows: EPEVTQTPSHQVTQMGQEVILRCVPISNHLYFYWYRQILGQKVEFLVSFYNNEISEKSEIFDDQFSVERPDGSNFTLKIRSTKLEDSAMYFCASGNHLSGVSYNEQFFGPGTRLTVL.

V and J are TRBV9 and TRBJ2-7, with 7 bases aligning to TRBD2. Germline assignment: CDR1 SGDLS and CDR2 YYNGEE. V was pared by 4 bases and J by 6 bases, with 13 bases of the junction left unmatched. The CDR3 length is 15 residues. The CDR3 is CASSPRAGRVSEQYF. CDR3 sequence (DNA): TGTGCCAGCAGCCCCAGGGCAGGGAGGGTAAGCGAGCAGTACTTC.

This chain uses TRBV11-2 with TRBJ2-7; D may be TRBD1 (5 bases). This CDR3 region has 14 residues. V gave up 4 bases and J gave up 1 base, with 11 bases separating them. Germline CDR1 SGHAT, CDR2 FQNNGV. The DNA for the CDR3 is TGTGCCAGCAGCTCCCGGACACTATCCTACGAGCAGTACTTC. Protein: CASSSRTLSYEQYF.

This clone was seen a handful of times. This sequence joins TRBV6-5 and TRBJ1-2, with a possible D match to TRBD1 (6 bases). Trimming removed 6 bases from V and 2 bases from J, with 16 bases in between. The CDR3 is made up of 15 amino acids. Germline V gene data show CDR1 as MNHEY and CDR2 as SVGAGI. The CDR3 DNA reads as TGTGCCAGCAGACAATTAGACAGGTCGAACTATGGCTACACCTTC. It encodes CASRQLDRSNYGYTF.

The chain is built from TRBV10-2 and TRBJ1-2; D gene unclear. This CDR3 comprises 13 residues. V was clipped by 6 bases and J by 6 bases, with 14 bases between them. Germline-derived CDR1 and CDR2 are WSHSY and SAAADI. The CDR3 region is CASRARVGDGYTF. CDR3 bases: TGCGCCAGCAGAGCAAGGGTCGGGGATGGCTACACCTTC.

This chain's CDR3 is CASSPFSTISPNYGYTF. The CDR3 DNA reads TGTGCCAGCAGCCCTTTCTCCACAATAAGCCCTAACTATGGCTACACCTTC. J is TRBJ1-2 and V is TRBV28; no firm D call. The CDR3 contains 17 residues. Germline CDR1 MDHEN, CDR2 SYDVKM. Trimming took 6 bases from V and 0 from J, leaving 20 bases between them.